Listed here are 28 T cell receptor beta chains from one sample, sequenced in a study of radiotherapy plus CTLA-4 blockade in lung cancer. Sequencing used immunoSEQ multiplex PCR; TCRdb keeps in-frame clones, though not all of them. The sample has tens of thousands of clones, around 79% seen once. This specimen was peripheral blood, taken from a patient treated with radiotherapy plus ipilimumab. Source of these receptors: a human donor with non-small cell lung cancer who had a complete response to radiotherapy plus ipilimumab.

Concerning this clone: The identical CDR3 is also encoded by other nucleotide sequences in the sample. J is TRBJ2-1 and V is TRBV5-1; D uncertain. This CDR3 comprises 13 residues. Trimming stripped 3 bases from V and 0 bases from J, with 4 bases between. Germline loops: CDR1 SGHRS, CDR2 YFSETQ. Here the CDR3 DNA reads TGCGCCAGCAGCTCGAGCTCCTACAATGAGCAGTTCTTC. It translates to CASSSSSYNEQFF.

V is TRBV9 and J is TRBJ1-2, with D hard to call. The germline V gene encodes CDR1 SGDLS and CDR2 YYNGEE. The CDR3 length is 14 residues. V was trimmed by 4 bases and J by 8 bases, leaving 18 bases between them. The CDR3 DNA sequence: TGTGCCAGCAGCCGAGAGGACGGGAGGAAAGGCTACACCTTC. This translates into CASSREDGRKGYTF.

This clone appeared a few times. The rearrangement links TRBV7-9 to TRBJ2-1, with 12 bases lining up with TRBD2. Looked up from germline, CDR1 is SEHNR and CDR2 is FQNEAQ (reference sequence). V lost 5 bases and J lost 6; bases outside the gene matches: 8. The CDR3 is made up of 16 amino acids. This CDR3 reads CASSRPTSGSFNEQFF. As DNA, the CDR3 is TGTGCCAGCAGCCGCCCGACTAGCGGGAGTTTCAATGAGCAGTTCTTC.

This clone was observed once. The chain couples TRBV7-2 to TRBJ1-5; 8 bases match TRBD1. V lost 7 bases, J lost 2 bases, and 7 bases stayed unmatched. The CDR3 has 15 residues. The germline gives CDR1 SGHTA, CDR2 FQGNSA. The CDR3 DNA follows: TGTGCCAGCACCCTATCGACAGGGGGCAATCAGCCCCAGCATTTT. Protein product: CASTLSTGGNQPQHF.

The chain uses TRBV7-6 and TRBJ1-4; TRBD1 matches 8 bases. CDR1 is SGHVS and CDR2 is FNYEAQ in the germline V gene. V dropped 6 bases and J dropped 0; count of bases not matched to a gene: 3. The CDR3 sequence is 15 residues long. For the CDR3, the DNA is TGTGCCAGCAGTCAACAGGGGGCAACTAATGAAAAACTGTTTTTT. The encoded protein is CASSQQGATNEKLFF.

The chain is built from TRBV10-3 and TRBJ1-2; the match to TRBD1 covers 8 bases. CDR3 length equals 14 residues. The V gene's germline CDR1 is ENHRY and CDR2 SYGVKD. The J segment lost 0 bases and the V segment lost 6 bases, leaving 3 bases of the junction unmatched. The CDR3 here is CAISPTGANYGYTF. The CDR3 bases are TGTGCCATCAGCCCGACAGGGGCTAACTATGGCTACACCTTC.

This clone was observed once. The gene calls are TRBV7-2 and TRBJ1-6; 11 bases map to TRBD1. The germline gives CDR1 SGHTA, CDR2 FQGNSA. This CDR3 is 16 amino acids long. Unmatched junction bases numbered 5, after V lost 5 bases and J lost 5 bases. The CDR3 is CASSAPGQGDNSPLHF. The CDR3 DNA reads as TGTGCCAGCAGCGCCCCGGGACAGGGGGATAATTCACCCCTCCACTTT.

The rearrangement links TRBV7-2 to TRBJ1-1; D is uncertain. The CDR3 runs to 14 residues. Between the trimmed V and J ends, which lost 3 bases and 5 bases, there was a span of 13 bases. Per the germline V gene, CDR1 is SGHTA and CDR2 is FQGNSA. The CDR3 loop reads CASSLVPSGTEAFF. The CDR3 region has the DNA TGTGCCAGCAGCTTGGTCCCCTCGGGGACTGAAGCTTTCTTT.

The chain carries TRBV27 and TRBJ1-2; possibly TRBD1 for D (6 bases). This CDR3 region has 13 residues. CDR1 MNHEY and CDR2 SMNVEV come from the germline V gene (reference sequence). Trimming removed 5 bases at V and 7 bases at J, with 14 bases between. The CDR3, as DNA: TGTGCCAGCAGTGTGACAGGCCAGTTTGGCTACACCTTC. Encoded protein: CASSVTGQFGYTF.

There are a few counts of this clone. The V and J genes are TRBV18 and TRBJ1-2; no reliable D call. The V gene lost 2 bases and the J gene lost 1 base, with 8 bases spanning the gap. Germline lookup yields CDR1 KGHSH and CDR2 LQKENI. The CDR3 runs 14 residues. The CDR3: CASSPNQINYGYTF. As DNA, the CDR3 is TGTGCCAGCTCACCAAACCAGATTAACTATGGCTACACCTTC.

The V call is TRBV18, the J call TRBJ1-1, with D unclear. Germline V gene lookup returns CDR1 KGHSH and CDR2 LQKENI. Trimming stripped 4 bases from V and 7 bases from J, with 13 bases between. The CDR3 has 13 amino acids. In DNA, the CDR3 is TGTGCCAGCTCACTCCGTTGGGCGAATGAAGCTTTCTTT. As protein: CASSLRWANEAFF.

This clone was seen a single time. V and J are TRBV30 and TRBJ1-6; D possibly corresponds to TRBD1 (6 bases). This CDR3 has 14 amino acids. The V end was cut by 3 bases, the J end by 5 bases, with 11 bases between. Germline CDR1 and CDR2: GTSNPN and SVGIG (reference sequence). As DNA, the CDR3 is TGTGCCTGGAGCCCAACAGGGAATAATTCACCCCTCCACTTT. This encodes CAWSPTGNNSPLHF.

The rearrangement uses TRBV2 and TRBJ2-2; tentatively, D is TRBD1 (6 bases). The V end lost 9 bases, the J end lost 0 bases, and 11 bases lay between the germline ends. This CDR3 comprises 14 residues. Germline V gene lookup returns CDR1 SNHLY and CDR2 FYNNEI. The CDR3 nucleotides are TGTGCCAGTACGGACAGCCCGAACACCGGGGAGCTGTTTTTT. Protein product: CASTDSPNTGELFF. The variable domain in full, completed from reference TRBV2 and TRBJ2-2, reads EPEVTQTPSHQVTQMGQEVILRCVPISNHLYFYWYRQILGQKVEFLVSFYNNEISEKSEIFDDQFSVERPDGSNFTLKIRSTKLEDSAMYFCASTDSPNTGELFFGEGSRLTVL.

The rearrangement links TRBV27 to TRBJ2-1; 8 nucleotides line up with TRBD1. J gave up 7 bases and V 3 bases, and 8 bases lay outside the gene matches. CDR3 size: 15 residues. The germline CDR1 and CDR2 sequences are MNHEY and SMNVEV (reference sequence). This chain's CDR3 is CASSFSPRGLNEQFF. CDR3 nucleotides: TGTGCCAGCAGTTTTTCACCCAGGGGGCTGAATGAGCAGTTCTTC.

Judged by abundance, this clone is medium-sized. The chain links TRBV5-1 to TRBJ1-1, with D possibly matching TRBD1 (5 bases). Germline V lookup: CDR1 SGHRS, CDR2 YFSETQ. This CDR3 has 15 amino acids. V was pared by 0 bases and J by 1 base, with 10 bases between. CDR3 region: CASSLDRGRNTEAFF. The CDR3 DNA reads as TGCGCCAGCAGCTTGGATCGGGGGAGGAACACTGAAGCTTTCTTT.

The chain links TRBV19 to TRBJ1-4, with 8 bases that match TRBD1. This CDR3 comprises 14 residues. In germline, CDR1 is LNHDA, CDR2 SQIVND (reference sequence). Trimming took 6 bases from V and 7 from J; bases not matched to a gene: 7. DNA of the CDR3: TGTGCCAGTAGGGAGACAGGGGAAGGTGAAAAACTGTTTTTT. Translation: CASRETGEGEKLFF.

The chain employs TRBV4-3 and TRBJ2-1; tentative D call: TRBD1 (6 bases). The CDR3 runs 15 residues. Trimming removed 2 bases at V and 1 base at J, with 9 bases between. Germline V CDR1 and CDR2: LGHNA, YSLEER. CDR3 nucleotide sequence: TGCGCCAGCAGCCAATACAGGGCGTCCTACAATGAGCAGTTCTTC. This codes for CASSQYRASYNEQFF.

This clone was recorded once. The chain employs TRBV19 and TRBJ2-2; 8 bases agree with TRBD1. The CDR3 has 16 residues. Trimming took 3 bases from V and 5 from J; bases not matched to a gene: 8. From germline, CDR1 is LNHDA and CDR2 SQIVND (reference sequence). Here the CDR3 DNA reads TGTGCCAGTAGTATGCCTCAGGGGGCTGGAACCGGGGAGCTGTTTTTT. It encodes CASSMPQGAGTGELFF.

Remarks on this clone: An end of the junction differs from the germline gene, which may be a read error. The chain joins TRBV7-7 to TRBJ2-3; D might be TRBD1 (6 bases). The CDR3 is 14 amino acids. Germline CDR1 reads SSHAT; CDR2 reads FNYEAQ (reference sequence). CDR3 region: CASSSQGSTDTQYF. DNA for the CDR3: TGTGCTAGCAGCTCCCAGGGGAGCACAGATACGCAGTATTTT. Combining the CDR3 with reference TRBV7-7 and TRBJ2-3 gives the whole variable domain GAGVSQSPRYKVTKRGQDVTLRCDPISSHATLYWYQQALGQGPEFLTYFNYEAQPDKSGLPSDRFSAERPEGSISTLTIQRTEQRDSAMYRCASSSQGSTDTQYFGPGTRLTVL.

The rearrangement uses TRBV4-3 and TRBJ2-2, with TRBD2 matching over 9 bases. Germline CDR1 is LGHNA and CDR2 is YSLEER. This CDR3 has 15 amino acids. V gave up 3 bases and J gave up 5 bases; unmatched junction bases: 4. The CDR3 is CASSQAGGQTGELFF. DNA for the CDR3: TGCGCCAGCAGCCAGGCGGGAGGGCAAACCGGGGAGCTGTTTTTT.

The V and J genes are TRBV11-3 and TRBJ2-3; TRBD1 is a possible D gene (5 bases). V was shortened by 3 bases and J by 7 bases, with 8 bases between the two germline ends. The V gene's germline CDR1 is SGHNT and CDR2 YENEEA. This CDR3 comprises 12 residues. The CDR3 loop is CASSFRANTQYF. The CDR3 nucleotides read TGTGCCAGCAGCTTCAGGGCAAATACGCAGTATTTT.

The V call is TRBV13, the J call TRBJ2-4; 7 bases are a match to TRBD1. Germline values: CDR1 PRHDT, CDR2 FYEKMQ (reference sequence). The CDR3 spans 21 residues. J was trimmed by 2 bases and V by 4 bases; bases with no gene match: 23. CDR3 residues: CASSSVYPNRQGVRTKNIQYF. As DNA, the CDR3 is TGTGCCAGCAGCTCCGTTTACCCGAATCGACAGGGAGTAAGAACCAAAAACATTCAGTACTTC.

CDR3 sequence: CATEREPREKLFF. CDR3 sequence (DNA): TGTGCCACCGAACGGGAGCCGCGTGAAAAACTGTTTTTT. The chain has TRBV6-6 and TRBJ1-4; D uncertain. The CDR3 consists of 13 residues. V gave up 10 bases and J gave up 7 bases, with 16 bases separating them. Germline-derived CDR1 and CDR2 are MNHNY and SVGAGI (reference sequence).

V is TRBV6-1 and J is TRBJ1-1; D is possibly TRBD1 (6 bases). The ends were cut back, 5 bases at V and 1 base at J, with 8 bases in the middle. There are 13 residues in the CDR3. Germline lookup yields CDR1 MNHNS and CDR2 SASEGT. In nucleotides, the CDR3 is TGTGCCAGCAGTACGGACAGGAACACTGAAGCTTTCTTT. Its translation is CASSTDRNTEAFF.

This clone was recorded only once. The junction departs from the called germline gene at one end, perhaps through a read error. CDR3 nucleotide sequence: TGTGCTAGCAGCCAGAGCGGGAGGGCCGACGGGGAGCTGTTTTTT. Residues: CASSQSGRADGELFF. The V call is TRBV7-7, the J call TRBJ2-2; 10 bases align to TRBD2. CDR3 size: 15 residues. Germline values: CDR1 SSHAT, CDR2 FNYEAQ (reference sequence).

The chain has TRBV5-6 and TRBJ1-2; TRBD1 agrees at 10 bases. Germline V lookup: CDR1 SGHDT, CDR2 YYEEEE. This CDR3 contains 16 residues. Losses at the gene ends were 6 bases for V and 7 bases for J; bases not matched to a gene: 15. The CDR3 nucleotides are TGTGCCAGCAACTTAGTTCGTAGACAGGGGGCGCGTGGCTACACCTTC. As protein: CASNLVRRQGARGYTF.

The chain carries TRBV18 and TRBJ1-1; 8 nucleotides align to TRBD1. Germline CDR1 and CDR2: KGHSH and LQKENI. The CDR3 sequence is 13 residues long. V lost 6 bases and J lost 3; bases outside the gene matches: 3. DNA for the CDR3: TGTGCCAGCTCCCCGGACAGGGACACTGAAGCTTTCTTT. It codes for CASSPDRDTEAFF.

This chain uses TRBV4-3 with TRBJ1-5, with 10 positions matching TRBD1. Germline V gives CDR1 LGHNA, CDR2 YSLEER. The trim removed 4 bases at V and 7 bases at J, leaving 7 bases unmatched. This CDR3 has 15 residues. Here the CDR3 reads CASSPTGGADQPQHF. The CDR3 DNA reads TGCGCCAGCAGCCCGACAGGGGGCGCGGACCAGCCCCAGCATTTT.